The 5 T cell receptor beta chains presented below share a single source sample, sequenced in a study of T-cell memory formation after mild COVID-19. Each CDR3 protein gets one entry after TCRdb re-called the 5' RACE reads with MiXCR. The sample holds more than 110,000 distinct CDR3 sequences, around 15% seen once. The sample taken for sequencing was PBMCs or a T cell subset sorted from them (not recorded which). The receptors were sampled from an adult woman who had mild COVID-19 (a few samples of this study predate the infection). Cell type and time point are not known.

The rearrangement joins TRBV6-5 to TRBJ2-7, with TRBD2 matching over 7 bases. J gave up 6 bases and V 6 bases, and 5 bases lay outside the gene matches. CDR1 is MNHEY and CDR2 is SVGAGI in the germline V gene. The CDR3 sequence is 12 residues long. The CDR3 nucleotides are TGTGCCAGCAGCTCGGGGGGTCCCGAGCAGTACTTC. This sequence encodes CASSSGGPEQYF.

This clonotype has just a few counts. The J gene is TRBJ2-3, the V gene TRBV4-2, with D maybe TRBD2 (5 bases). From germline, CDR1 is LGHNA and CDR2 YNFKEQ. This CDR3 contains 17 residues. V lost 1 base to trimming and J lost 6 bases, with 20 bases between them. The CDR3 nucleotides read TGTGCCAGCAGCCAAGTTTCTTCTGAGCGGCCGTTGGATACGCAGTATTTT. Translation: CASSQVSSERPLDTQYF.

Here the CDR3 reads CSAGPFVSYEQYF. In nucleotides, the CDR3 is TGCAGCGCGGGGCCATTTGTTTCCTACGAGCAGTACTTC. The V call is TRBV20-1, the J call TRBJ2-7; D perhaps matches TRBD2 (6 bases). The CDR3 runs to 13 residues. From germline, CDR1 is DFQATT and CDR2 SNEGSKA (reference sequence).

This sequence joins TRBV7-8 and TRBJ2-7; D is unresolved. Per germline, CDR1 SGHVS and CDR2 FQNEAQ. The germline V and J ends were trimmed by 5 bases and 4 bases, with 15 bases remaining between them. There are 14 residues in the CDR3. The CDR3 here is CASSPSPGTYEQYF. The CDR3 nucleotides are TGTGCCAGCAGCCCTTCCCCTGGAACTTACGAGCAGTACTTC.

This clonotype turned up a few times. This chain links TRBV12-3 or TRBV12-4 with TRBJ1-4; D gene uncertain. V was trimmed by 2 bases and J by 8 bases, leaving 18 bases between them. The CDR3 sequence is 16 residues long. CDR3 DNA: TGTGCCAGCAGTTTACTTCTTCCGGGAACTGAAGAAAAACTGTTTTTT. Residues: CASSLLLPGTEEKLFF.